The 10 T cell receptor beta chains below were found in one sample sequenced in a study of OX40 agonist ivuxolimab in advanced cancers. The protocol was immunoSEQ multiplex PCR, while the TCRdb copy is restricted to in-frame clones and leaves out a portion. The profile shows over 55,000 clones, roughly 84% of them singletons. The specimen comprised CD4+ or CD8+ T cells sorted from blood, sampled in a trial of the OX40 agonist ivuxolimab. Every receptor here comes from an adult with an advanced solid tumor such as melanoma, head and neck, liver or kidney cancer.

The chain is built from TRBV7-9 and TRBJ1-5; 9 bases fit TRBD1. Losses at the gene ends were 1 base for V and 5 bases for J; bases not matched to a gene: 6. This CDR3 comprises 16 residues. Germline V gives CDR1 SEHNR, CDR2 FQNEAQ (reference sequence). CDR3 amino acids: CASSLGTGALDQPQHF. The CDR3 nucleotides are TGTGCCAGCAGCTTAGGGACAGGGGCCCTCGATCAGCCCCAGCATTTT. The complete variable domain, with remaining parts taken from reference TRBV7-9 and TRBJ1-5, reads DTGVSQNPRHKITKRGQNVTFRCDPISEHNRLYWYRQTLGQGPEFLTYFQNEAQLEKSRLLSDRFSAERPKGSFSTLEIQRTEQGDSAMYLCASSLGTGALDQPQHFGDGTRLSIL.

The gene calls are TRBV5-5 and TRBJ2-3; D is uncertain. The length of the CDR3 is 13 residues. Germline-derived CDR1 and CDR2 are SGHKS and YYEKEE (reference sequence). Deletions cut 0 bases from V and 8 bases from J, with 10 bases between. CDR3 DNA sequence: TGTGCCAGCAGCTTGGACTCAGCCGGTACGCAGTATTTT. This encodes CASSLDSAGTQYF.

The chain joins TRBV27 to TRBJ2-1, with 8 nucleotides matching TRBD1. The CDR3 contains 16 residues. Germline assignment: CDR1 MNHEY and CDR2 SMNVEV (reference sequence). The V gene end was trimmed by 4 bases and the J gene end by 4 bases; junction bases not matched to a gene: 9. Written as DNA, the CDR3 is TGTGCCAGCAGTTCCTCCCGGACAGGGATATACAATGAGCAGTTCTTC. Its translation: CASSSSRTGIYNEQFF.

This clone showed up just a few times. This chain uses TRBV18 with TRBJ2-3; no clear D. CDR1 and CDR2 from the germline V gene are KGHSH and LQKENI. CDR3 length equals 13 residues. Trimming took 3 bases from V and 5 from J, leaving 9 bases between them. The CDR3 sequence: CASSPAREDTQYF. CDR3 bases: TGTGCCAGCTCACCCGCTAGGGAAGATACGCAGTATTTT.

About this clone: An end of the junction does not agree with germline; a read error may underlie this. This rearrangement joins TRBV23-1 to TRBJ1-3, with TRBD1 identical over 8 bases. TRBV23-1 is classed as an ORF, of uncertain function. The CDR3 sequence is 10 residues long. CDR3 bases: TGCGCCAGCAGTCACTACGGACAGGGTTTT. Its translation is CASSHYGQGF.

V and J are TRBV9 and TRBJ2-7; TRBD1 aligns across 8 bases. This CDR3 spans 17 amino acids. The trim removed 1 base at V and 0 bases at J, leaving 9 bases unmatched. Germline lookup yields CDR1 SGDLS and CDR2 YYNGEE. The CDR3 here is CASSVSSGQAHSYEQYF. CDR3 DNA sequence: TGTGCCAGCAGCGTAAGTTCGGGACAGGCCCACTCCTACGAGCAGTACTTC.

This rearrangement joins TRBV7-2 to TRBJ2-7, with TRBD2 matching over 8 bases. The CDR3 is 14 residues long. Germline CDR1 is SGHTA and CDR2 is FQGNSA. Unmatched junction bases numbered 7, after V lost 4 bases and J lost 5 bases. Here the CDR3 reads CASSSIAGTHEQYF. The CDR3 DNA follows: TGTGCCAGCAGCTCGATAGCGGGGACCCACGAGCAGTACTTC. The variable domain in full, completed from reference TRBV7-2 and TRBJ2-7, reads GAGVSQSPSNKVTEKGKDVELRCDPISGHTALYWYRQSLGQGLEFLIYFQGNSAPDKSGLPSDRFSAERTGGSVSTLTIQRTQQEDSAVYLCASSSIAGTHEQYFGPGTRLTVT.

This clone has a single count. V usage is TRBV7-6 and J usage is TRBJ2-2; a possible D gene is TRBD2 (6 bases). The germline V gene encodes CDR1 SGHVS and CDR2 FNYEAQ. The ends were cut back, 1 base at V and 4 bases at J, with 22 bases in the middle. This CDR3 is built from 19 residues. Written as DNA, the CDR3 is TGTGCCAGCAGCTTAGTGGCCTTCTCGGAGGGGCTTTTCACCGGGGAGCTGTTTTTT. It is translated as CASSLVAFSEGLFTGELFF.

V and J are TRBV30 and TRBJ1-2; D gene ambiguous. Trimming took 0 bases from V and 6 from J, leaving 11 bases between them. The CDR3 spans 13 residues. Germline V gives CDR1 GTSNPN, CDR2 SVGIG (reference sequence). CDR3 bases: TGTGCCTGGAGTGTTGGATCCCGGAATGGCTACACCTTC. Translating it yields CAWSVGSRNGYTF.

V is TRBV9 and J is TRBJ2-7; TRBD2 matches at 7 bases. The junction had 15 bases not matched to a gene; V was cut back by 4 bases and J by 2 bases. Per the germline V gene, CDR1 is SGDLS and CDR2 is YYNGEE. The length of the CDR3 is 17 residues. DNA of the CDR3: TGTGCCAGCAGCCCCGACCCGAGCGGGGCTCTTACCTACGAGCAGTACTTC. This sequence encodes CASSPDPSGALTYEQYF.